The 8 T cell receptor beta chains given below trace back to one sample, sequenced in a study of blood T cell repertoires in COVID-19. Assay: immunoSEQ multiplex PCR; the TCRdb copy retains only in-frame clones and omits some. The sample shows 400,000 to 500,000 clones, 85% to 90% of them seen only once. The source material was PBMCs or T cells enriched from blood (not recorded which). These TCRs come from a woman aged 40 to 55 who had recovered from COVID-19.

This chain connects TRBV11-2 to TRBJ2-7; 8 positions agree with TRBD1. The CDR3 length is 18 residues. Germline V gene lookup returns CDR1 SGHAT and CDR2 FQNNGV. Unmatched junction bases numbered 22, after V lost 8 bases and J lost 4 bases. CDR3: CASAPGRGLRDRTYEQYF. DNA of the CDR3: TGTGCCAGCGCTCCCGGACGGGGTCTTCGGGACAGGACATACGAGCAGTACTTC.

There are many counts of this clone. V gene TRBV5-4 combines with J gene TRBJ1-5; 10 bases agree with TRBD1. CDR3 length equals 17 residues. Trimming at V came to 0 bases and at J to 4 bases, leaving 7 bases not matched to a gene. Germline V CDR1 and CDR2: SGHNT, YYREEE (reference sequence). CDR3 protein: CASSLDGGTGVNQPQHF. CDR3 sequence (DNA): TGTGCCAGCAGCTTGGACGGTGGGACAGGGGTGAATCAGCCCCAGCATTTT.

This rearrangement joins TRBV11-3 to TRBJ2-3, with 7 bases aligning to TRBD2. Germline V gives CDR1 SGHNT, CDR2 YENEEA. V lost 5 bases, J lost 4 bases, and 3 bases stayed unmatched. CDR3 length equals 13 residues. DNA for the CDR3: TGTGCCAGCAGCCTACGGGGGGCAGATACGCAGTATTTT. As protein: CASSLRGADTQYF.

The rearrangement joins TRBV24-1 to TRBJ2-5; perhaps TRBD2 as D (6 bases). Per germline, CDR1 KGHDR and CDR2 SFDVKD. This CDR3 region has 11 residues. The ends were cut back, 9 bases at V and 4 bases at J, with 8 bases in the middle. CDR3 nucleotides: TGTGCCACCCAGGAGGGAGAGACCCAGTACTTC. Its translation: CATQEGETQYF.

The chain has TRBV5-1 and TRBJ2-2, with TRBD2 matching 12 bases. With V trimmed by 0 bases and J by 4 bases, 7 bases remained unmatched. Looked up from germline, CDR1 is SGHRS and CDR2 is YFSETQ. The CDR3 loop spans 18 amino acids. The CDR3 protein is CASSLGLAGELVTGELFF. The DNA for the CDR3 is TGCGCCAGCAGCTTGGGACTAGCGGGAGAGTTGGTCACCGGGGAGCTGTTTTTT.

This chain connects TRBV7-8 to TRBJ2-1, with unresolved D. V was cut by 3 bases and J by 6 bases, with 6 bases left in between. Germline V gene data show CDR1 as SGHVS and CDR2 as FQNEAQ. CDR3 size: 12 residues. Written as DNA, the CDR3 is TGTGCCAGCAGCTTTCACAGCAATGAGCAGTTCTTC. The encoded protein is CASSFHSNEQFF.

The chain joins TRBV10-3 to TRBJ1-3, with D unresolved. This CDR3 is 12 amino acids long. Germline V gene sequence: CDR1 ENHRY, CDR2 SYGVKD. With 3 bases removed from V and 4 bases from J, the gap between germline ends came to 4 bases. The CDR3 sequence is CAISDVGNTIYF. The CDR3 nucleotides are TGTGCCATCAGTGATGTAGGAAACACCATATATTTT.

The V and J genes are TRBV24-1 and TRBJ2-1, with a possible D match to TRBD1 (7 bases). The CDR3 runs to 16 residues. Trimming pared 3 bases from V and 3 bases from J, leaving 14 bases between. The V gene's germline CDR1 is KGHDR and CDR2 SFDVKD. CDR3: CATSDGGTDSYNEQFF. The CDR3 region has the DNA TGTGCCACCAGTGATGGAGGGACAGATAGCTACAATGAGCAGTTCTTC.